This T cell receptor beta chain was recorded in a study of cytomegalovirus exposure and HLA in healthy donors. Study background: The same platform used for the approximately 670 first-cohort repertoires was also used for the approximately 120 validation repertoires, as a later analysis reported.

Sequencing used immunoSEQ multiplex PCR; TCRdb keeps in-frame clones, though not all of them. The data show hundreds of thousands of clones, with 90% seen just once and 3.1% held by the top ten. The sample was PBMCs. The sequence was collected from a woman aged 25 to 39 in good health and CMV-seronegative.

The CDR3 reads CASSHDRPGLAGENIQYF. DNA for the CDR3: TGTGCCAGCAGCCATGACCGACCGGGACTAGCTGGGGAAAACATTCAGTACTTC. This chain connects TRBV7-6 to TRBJ2-4, with 9 bases fitting TRBD2. Germline V gene lookup returns CDR1 SGHVS and CDR2 FNYEAQ. J lost 5 bases, V lost 5 bases, and 16 bases had no gene match. The CDR3 spans 18 residues.